Listed below are T cell receptor beta chains from one sample, sequenced in a study of beta chain features in type 1 diabetes. Some clones are missing from TCRdb's copy, which holds only in-frame ones; the method was immunoSEQ multiplex PCR. The data hold some 230,000 clones, with more than 9% observed a single time. The sequenced material came from naive CD4+ T cells from blood. These receptors all stem from a woman aged 18 to 35 in good health. The CDR3 runs from the conserved cysteine through the conserved F or W. The order of the fields is D gene, V gene, J gene, clone size, CDR3 protein, CDR3 DNA. The D gene is left open where the match is weak. Size is stated for part of the rows, as once, few or many counts, or as a class when the clone is expanded.

>NA|TRBV9|TRBJ1-1|NA
CASSVGGASTEAFF
TGTGCCAGCAGCGTTGGGGGGGCGAGCACTGAAGCTTTCTTT
>NA|TRBV5-1|TRBJ2-3|few
CASSLGGSRDTQYF
TGCGCCAGCAGTCTAGGAGGATCAAGGGATACGCAGTATTTT
>NA|TRBV5-1|TRBJ2-1|NA
CASSLKRDTRYNEQFF
TGCGCCAGCAGCCTCAAACGGGACACCCGATACAATGAGCAGTTCTTC
>NA|TRBV6-1|TRBJ2-5|NA
CASSEAFGFQETQYF
TGTGCCAGCAGTGAAGCGTTCGGGTTCCAAGAGACCCAGTACTTC
>TRBD2|TRBV7-7|TRBJ2-1|NA
CASSKGRGRDSDEQFF
TGTGCCAGCAGCAAGGGTCGCGGGAGGGATAGCGATGAGCAGTTCTTC
>TRBD2|TRBV5-4|TRBJ2-1|few
CASSPGELRGLHEQFF
TGTGCCAGCAGCCCGGGGGAACTACGGGGACTACATGAGCAGTTCTTC
>NA|TRBV19|TRBJ1-5|NA
CASSRTSSNQPQHF
TGTGCCAGTAGTCGGACAAGTAGCAATCAGCCCCAGCATTTT
>TRBD2|TRBV13|TRBJ2-3|once
CASSTSGTASTDTQYF
TGTGCCAGCAGCACTAGCGGTACCGCTAGCACAGATACGCAGTATTTT
>NA|TRBV27|TRBJ1-6|NA
CASRPLSEPYNSPLHF
TGTGCCAGCCGTCCCCTCTCAGAACCCTATAATTCACCCCTCCACTTT
>NA|TRBV4-2|TRBJ1-1|NA
CASSQDMNTEAFF
TGTGCCAGCAGCCAAGATATGAACACTGAAGCTTTCTTT
>TRBD1|TRBV18|TRBJ2-2|NA
CASSTGANTGELFF
TGTGCCAGCTCGACAGGGGCCAACACCGGGGAGCTGTTTTTT
>NA|TRBV19|TRBJ2-1|NA
CASSIYGGRSYNEQFF
TGTGCCAGTAGTATTTACGGGGGGCGATCCTACAATGAGCAGTTCTTC
>TRBD1|TRBV12-5|TRBJ1-5|few
CASGSQTGFGNQPQHF
TGTGCTAGTGGTTCGCAGACAGGGTTTGGCAATCAGCCCCAGCATTTT